This T cell receptor beta chain was identified during a study of blood T cell repertoires in COVID-19. Clones were read by immunoSEQ multiplex PCR, and TCRdb kept only the in-frame ones, dropping some. The repertoire holds around 170,000 clones, with around 80% as singletons. This clonotype was obtained from an older woman with acute or convalescent COVID-19. Input material: peripheral blood.

CDR3 sequence (DNA): TGTGCCAGCTCGCAAAGGACAGGACAAGAGACCCAGTACTTC. Protein product: CASSQRTGQETQYF. J is TRBJ2-5 and V is TRBV18; 7 bases are shared with TRBD1. Germline-derived CDR1 and CDR2 are KGHSH and LQKENI. The CDR3 is 14 residues long. V shed 6 bases and J 2 bases; nucleotides not matched to a gene: 6.